This TCR beta chain was sequenced during a study of blood T cells in healthy people across ages. Study-level findings and limits: Greater diversity and more naive CD4+ cells were seen in long-lived donors than in aged donors. TCR beta diversity per million T cells fell roughly linearly with age.

A second PCR of roughly 6 to 12 cycles used a sample-barcoded 5' primer and a J-beta primer mix. TCRdb reprocessed the 5' RACE reads via MiXCR and lists one record per CDR3 protein. The sample has about 640,000 distinct CDR3 sequences, 58% seen once. Regarding this clonotype: No antigen is known for it.

The trim removed 7 bases at V and 5 bases at J, leaving 10 bases unmatched. The CDR3 is 15 amino acids. Germline V gives CDR1 MNHEY, CDR2 SVGEGT. Caucasian, healthy and from Russia, the donors were aged between about 6 and 90. RNA extraction gave at least 5.5 micrograms of total RNA per sample. The sequence was collected from a man in his sixties in good health. V and J are TRBV6-2 or TRBV6-3 and TRBJ2-5, with 10 bases that match TRBD2. What was sequenced was blood. CDR3 nucleotides: TGTGCCAGCACCGAAGCGGGGGGGCCATGGGAGACCCAGTACTTC. Translation gives CASTEAGGPWETQYF.